The 15 T cell receptor beta chains below were found in one sample sequenced in a study of blood T cell repertoires in COVID-19. Some clones are missing from TCRdb's copy, which holds only in-frame ones; the method was immunoSEQ multiplex PCR. Seen here are 290,000 or so clones, about 93% observed once, and the top ten hold 1.1%. Source material: PBMCs or T cells enriched from blood (not recorded which). Receptors originate from a woman aged 25 to 39 who had recovered from COVID-19.

This rearrangement joins TRBV19 to TRBJ2-5; D might be TRBD2 (6 bases). Germline V CDR1 and CDR2: LNHDA, SQIVND (reference sequence). V lost 5 bases to trimming and J lost 4 bases, with 11 bases between them. This CDR3 is 13 amino acids long. The CDR3 is CASSQVSGETQYF. The DNA for the CDR3 is TGTGCCAGTAGTCAGGTTAGCGGAGAGACCCAGTACTTC.

The rearrangement joins TRBV30 to TRBJ2-3; 7 nucleotides agree with TRBD2. CDR3 length: 15 amino acids. CDR1 is GTSNPN and CDR2 is SVGIG in the germline V gene (reference sequence). Trimming at V came to 0 bases and at J to 3 bases, leaving 6 bases not matched to a gene. CDR3 sequence reads: CAWSVRSGVTDTQYF. CDR3 in DNA: TGTGCCTGGAGTGTACGGAGCGGGGTTACAGATACGCAGTATTTT.

The chain couples TRBV6-6 to TRBJ1-1, with 7 bases that match TRBD1. V lost 6 bases, J lost 2 bases, and 6 bases stayed unmatched. The CDR3 covers 14 residues. From germline, CDR1 is MNHNY and CDR2 SVGAGI (reference sequence). The CDR3 DNA reads TGTGCCAGCAGACCGGGACAGATTAACACTGAAGCTTTCTTT. It codes for CASRPGQINTEAFF.

The chain links TRBV4-1 to TRBJ2-5; TRBD1 agrees at 9 bases. Germline assignment: CDR1 MGHRA and CDR2 YSYEKL. This CDR3 is built from 15 residues. V was pared by 4 bases and J by 2 bases, with 5 bases of the junction left unmatched. This CDR3 reads CASSPGTGRQETQYF. CDR3 nucleotide sequence: TGCGCCAGCAGCCCCGGGACAGGGAGACAAGAGACCCAGTACTTC.

This clone was seen more than once but under ten times. The gene calls are TRBV6-4 and TRBJ2-3; a possible D gene is TRBD2 (5 bases). The CDR3 consists of 14 residues. In germline, CDR1 is MRHNA, CDR2 SNTAGT. Between the trimmed V and J ends, which lost 2 bases and 4 bases, there was a span of 10 bases. The CDR3 nucleotides read TGTGCCAGCAGTGACGGGGTGGGAGCAGATACGCAGTATTTT. Translated, it gives CASSDGVGADTQYF.

The rearrangement links TRBV27 to TRBJ1-6; 7 nucleotides match TRBD1. V lost 5 bases to trimming and J lost 4 bases; unmatched junction nucleotides: 5. CDR1 is MNHEY, CDR2 SMNVEV, per germline (reference sequence). This CDR3 has 15 residues. Written as DNA, the CDR3 is TGTGCCAGCAGTCCACCGGGACAGTATAATTCACCCCTCCACTTT. Its protein product is CASSPPGQYNSPLHF.

V and J are TRBV2 and TRBJ1-1; 7 nucleotides agree with TRBD1. CDR1 is SNHLY, CDR2 FYNNEI, per germline. This CDR3 is built from 13 residues. The trim removed 0 bases at V and 12 bases at J, leaving 7 bases unmatched. CDR3 residues: CASSEAPGQRSFF. The CDR3 nucleotides read TGTGCCAGCAGTGAAGCGCCGGGACAGCGGTCTTTCTTT.

The gene calls are TRBV5-6 and TRBJ1-5; D ambiguous. Germline V gene data show CDR1 as SGHDT and CDR2 as YYEEEE. This CDR3 region has 14 residues. V was trimmed by 1 base and J by 1 base, leaving 6 bases between them. CDR3 loop: CASSLLQSNQPQHF. CDR3 coding DNA: TGTGCCAGCAGCTTGCTACAGAGCAATCAGCCCCAGCATTTT. Complete variable domain (other parts from reference TRBV5-6 and TRBJ1-5): DAGVTQSPTHLIKTRGQQVTLRCSPKSGHDTVSWYQQALGQGPQFIFQYYEEEERQRGNFPDRFSGHQFPNYSSELNVNALLLGDSALYLCASSLLQSNQPQHFGDGTRLSIL.

The rearrangement uses TRBV3-1 (or the pseudogene TRBV3-2) and TRBJ1-1; D gene unclear. V was trimmed by 4 bases and J by 5 bases, leaving 11 bases between them. Germline CDR1 is LGHDT and CDR2 is YNNKEL (reference sequence). There are 13 residues in the CDR3. The CDR3 sequence: CASSRVRNTEAFF. CDR3 DNA: TGTGCCAGCAGCCGAGTGAGAAATACTGAAGCTTTCTTT.

The V gene is TRBV29-1, the J gene TRBJ2-3; maybe TRBD2 (6 bases). The CDR3 length is 12 residues. Germline V CDR1 and CDR2: SQVTM, ANQGSEA. V dropped 8 bases and J dropped 5 bases, with 14 bases sitting between them. The CDR3 nucleotides read TGCAGCACGCGGAGGGTGAAAGATACGCAGTATTTT. This translates into CSTRRVKDTQYF.

V gene TRBV4-1 combines with J gene TRBJ1-5; D gene unclear. The V and J ends lost 0 bases and 0 bases respectively, with 12 bases between them. CDR3 length: 17 amino acids. The germline gives CDR1 MGHRA, CDR2 YSYEKL. CDR3 sequence (DNA): TGCGCCAGCAGCCAAGAGGCGGCGGCTTATAGCAATCAGCCCCAGCATTTT. This translates into CASSQEAAAYSNQPQHF.

V usage is TRBV5-4 and J usage is TRBJ1-6; TRBD1 matches at 9 bases. The CDR3 sequence is 17 residues long. J lost 9 bases, V lost 4 bases, and 14 bases had no gene match. In germline, CDR1 is SGHNT, CDR2 YYREEE (reference sequence). This CDR3 reads CASSRDRDSIYGSPLHF. CDR3 nucleotide sequence: TGTGCCAGCAGCCGGGACAGGGACTCTATATACGGTTCACCCCTCCACTTT.

The chain is built from TRBV18 and TRBJ2-6; 11 bases map to TRBD1. V was pared by 6 bases and J by 0 bases, with 4 bases of the junction left unmatched. Germline-derived CDR1 and CDR2 are KGHSH and LQKENI. The CDR3 sequence is 17 residues long. The CDR3 spells CASSTGQGVSGANVLTF. The CDR3 DNA reads as TGTGCCAGCTCCACGGGACAGGGGGTCTCTGGGGCCAACGTCCTGACTTTC. Looking up the rest from reference TRBV18 and TRBJ2-6 gives the full variable domain: NAGVMQNPRHLVRRRGQEARLRCSPMKGHSHVYWYRQLPEEGLKFMVYLQKENIIDESGMPKERFSAEFPKEGPSILRIQQVVRGDSAAYFCASSTGQGVSGANVLTFGAGSRLTVL.

The rearrangement links TRBV4-2 to TRBJ2-2; weak D call: TRBD2 (5 bases). From germline, CDR1 is LGHNA and CDR2 YNFKEQ. The CDR3 has 18 amino acids. V was cut by 0 bases and J by 2 bases, with 16 bases left in between. The CDR3 sequence is CASSQESSSTLNTGELFF. The CDR3, as DNA: TGTGCCAGCAGCCAAGAGTCTAGCAGTACCCTAAACACCGGGGAGCTGTTTTTT.

V usage is TRBV27 and J usage is TRBJ2-1, with a weak D call TRBD1 (5 bases). CDR3 length: 14 amino acids. The V end lost 4 bases, the J end lost 3 bases, and 10 bases lay between the germline ends. Per the germline V gene, CDR1 is MNHEY and CDR2 is SMNVEV (reference sequence). The CDR3 region is CASSSFDSYNEQFF. Written as DNA, the CDR3 is TGTGCCAGCAGTTCCTTCGACAGCTACAATGAGCAGTTCTTC.